Below are 9 T cell receptor beta chains sequenced from a single sample in a study of human T cells and chemical hapten exposure. MiXCR was run by TCRdb on the RACE reads, yielding one entry per CDR3 protein. This sample has some 77,000 distinct CDR3 sequences, with around 9.3% found just once. The time point denotes: healthy volunteer bleed at 6 weeks. Whole blood, unfractionated, served as the material for total RNA extraction. The sequenced material came from whole blood. The receptors were sampled from a female donor in good health. Some clones in this sample may be carry-over from other donors' samples.

This clonotype was detected only a few times. J is TRBJ2-5 and V is TRBV29-1, with 8 bases that match TRBD1. CDR1 and CDR2 from the germline V gene are SQVTM and ANQGSEA. The CDR3 is made up of 16 amino acids. V lost 0 bases and J lost 5; bases outside the gene matches: 11. The CDR3 here is CSVEDPRQGAGETQYF. CDR3 DNA: TGCAGCGTTGAAGACCCCAGGCAGGGGGCGGGTGAGACCCAGTACTTC.

The chain combines TRBV7-2 with TRBJ2-1; tentatively, D is TRBD1 or TRBD2 (5 bases each). Between the trimmed V and J ends, which lost 10 bases and 5 bases, there was a span of 18 bases. This CDR3 is 14 amino acids long. Germline CDR1 reads SGHTA; CDR2 reads FQGNSA. DNA of the CDR3: TGTGCCACCTCGGGGCTAAACGGTAACAATGAGCAGTTCTTC. Its translation: CATSGLNGNNEQFF. Together with reference TRBV7-2 and TRBJ2-1, the CDR3 gives the full variable domain: GAGVSQSPSNKVTEKGKDVELRCDPISGHTALYWYRQSLGQGLEFLIYFQGNSAPDKSGLPSDRFSAERTGGSVSTLTIQRTQQEDSAVYLCATSGLNGNNEQFFGPGTRLTVL.

This clonotype was observed a few times. The chain couples TRBV18 to TRBJ1-3; D not certain. Germline V gene sequence: CDR1 KGHSH, CDR2 LQKENI. The CDR3 contains 14 residues. Trimming pared 6 bases from V and 4 bases from J, leaving 13 bases between. CDR3 DNA sequence: TGTGCCAGCTCGGATCTGCAGGCGGGAAACACCATATATTTT. Translation gives CASSDLQAGNTIYF.

This chain connects TRBV18 to TRBJ1-5; 9 bases fit TRBD1. Germline values: CDR1 KGHSH, CDR2 LQKENI. This CDR3 is built from 15 residues. Trimming took 1 base from V and 4 from J; bases not matched to a gene: 2. For the CDR3, the DNA is TGTGCCAGCTCACCACTGGGACAGGGTAATCAGCCCCAGCATTTT. It translates to CASSPLGQGNQPQHF.

In this sample, this clonotype turned up many times. The rearrangement joins TRBV20-1 to TRBJ2-7; 9 nucleotides line up with TRBD1. V gave up 6 bases and J gave up 4 bases; unmatched junction bases: 7. The CDR3 covers 13 residues. Looked up from germline, CDR1 is DFQATT and CDR2 is SNEGSKA (reference sequence). The CDR3 loop reads CSAEQGAVYEQYF. The CDR3 DNA is TGCAGTGCCGAACAGGGGGCCGTGTACGAGCAGTACTTC.

This chain joins TRBV5-1 and TRBJ1-1, with D perhaps matching TRBD1 (6 bases). This CDR3 spans 14 amino acids. V gave up 4 bases and J gave up 1 base, with 11 bases separating them. The germline gives CDR1 SGHRS, CDR2 YFSETQ. Here the CDR3 reads CASSPGAANTEAFF. The DNA of the CDR3 is TGCGCCAGCAGCCCGGGGGCCGCGAACACTGAAGCTTTCTTT.

This clonotype has a count of ten or more. The J gene is TRBJ1-6, the V gene TRBV10-3; no clear D gene. Per germline, CDR1 ENHRY and CDR2 SYGVKD. CDR3 size: 13 residues. Trimming took off 7 bases at V and 10 bases at J, with 14 bases between the two ends. CDR3 residues: CAIMGSRNSPLHF. The CDR3 region has the DNA TGTGCCATCATGGGCAGCCGGAACTCACCCCTCCACTTT.

In the case of this clonotype: One junction end does not reproduce the germline sequence, and a read error may be involved. The chain is built from TRBV30 and TRBJ1-1; possible D gene TRBD1, 5 bases. The CDR3 totals 12 residues. Germline CDR1 reads GTSNPN; CDR2 reads SVGIG (reference sequence). CDR3 nucleotides: TGTGCCCGGAGACAGCCGAACACTGAAGCTTTCTTT. Its translation: CARRQPNTEAFF.

This clonotype has ten or more counts. The genes are TRBV28 and TRBJ2-3; TRBD1 matches at 8 bases. The V gene's germline CDR1 is MDHEN and CDR2 SYDVKM. CDR3 length: 15 residues. The ends lost 10 bases at V and 6 bases at J; junction bases unmatched: 15. The CDR3 nucleotides read TGTGCCACCTACGGCCAGGGGGCCGGGGACGATACGCAGTATTTT. Amino acid sequence: CATYGQGAGDDTQYF. Supplemented by reference TRBV28 and TRBJ2-3, the full variable domain reads DVKVTQSSRYLVKRTGEKVFLECVQDMDHENMFWYRQDPGLGLRLIYFSYDVKMKEKGDIPEGYSVSREKKERFSLILESASTNQTSMYLCATYGQGAGDDTQYFGPGTRLTVL.